This T cell receptor (beta chain) was profiled in a study of OX40 agonist ivuxolimab in advanced cancers. Study information: Aged roughly 23 to 90 with a mean of around 60 years, they were less than 90% male. Study findings and constraints: Some nonresponders also had low normalized T-cell clonal expansion.

TCRdb's copy holds only in-frame clones and misses some; the assay was immunoSEQ multiplex PCR. The table includes tens of thousands of clones, roughly 92% detected once. Germline loops: CDR1 SGHKS, CDR2 YYEKEE (reference sequence). The V and J ends lost 5 bases and 6 bases respectively, with 18 bases between them. The CDR3 loop spans 14 amino acids. This clone is a singleton in its sample. Its target is unknown. This receptor was taken from an adult with an advanced solid tumor such as melanoma, head and neck, liver or kidney cancer. The chain links TRBV5-5 to TRBJ2-7; D might be TRBD1 (6 bases). The starting material was CD4+ or CD8+ T cells sorted from blood, obtained in a trial of the OX40 agonist ivuxolimab. CDR3 protein: CASSSIGQLAEQYF. The CDR3 nucleotides are TGTGCCAGCAGTTCCATAGGACAGCTTGCCGAGCAGTACTTC.